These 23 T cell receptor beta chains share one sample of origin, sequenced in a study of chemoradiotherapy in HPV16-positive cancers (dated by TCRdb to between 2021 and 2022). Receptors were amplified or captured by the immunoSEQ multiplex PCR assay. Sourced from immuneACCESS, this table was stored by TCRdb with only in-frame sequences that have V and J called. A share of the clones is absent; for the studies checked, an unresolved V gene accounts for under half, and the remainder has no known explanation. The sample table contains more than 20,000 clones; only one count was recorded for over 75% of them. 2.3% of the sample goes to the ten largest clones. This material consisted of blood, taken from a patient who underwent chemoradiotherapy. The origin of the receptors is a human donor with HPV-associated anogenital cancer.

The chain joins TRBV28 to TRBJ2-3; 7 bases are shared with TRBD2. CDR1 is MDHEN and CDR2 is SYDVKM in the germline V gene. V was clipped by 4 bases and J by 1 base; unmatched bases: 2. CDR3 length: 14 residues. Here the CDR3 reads CASSYLAGTDTQYF. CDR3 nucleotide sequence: TGTGCCAGCAGTTATCTAGCGGGCACAGATACGCAGTATTTT.

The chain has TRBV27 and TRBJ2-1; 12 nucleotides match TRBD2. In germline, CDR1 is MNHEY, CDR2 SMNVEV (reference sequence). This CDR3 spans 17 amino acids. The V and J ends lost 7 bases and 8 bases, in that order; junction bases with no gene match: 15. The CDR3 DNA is TGTGCCAGCATCTTACACAAGACTAGCGGGAGTCCCCATGAGCAGTTCTTC. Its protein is CASILHKTSGSPHEQFF.

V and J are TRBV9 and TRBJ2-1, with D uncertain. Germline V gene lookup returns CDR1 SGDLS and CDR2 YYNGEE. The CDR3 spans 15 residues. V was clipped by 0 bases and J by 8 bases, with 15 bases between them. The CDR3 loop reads CASSVVSGMWHEQFF. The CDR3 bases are TGTGCCAGCAGCGTAGTGTCTGGGATGTGGCATGAGCAGTTCTTC.

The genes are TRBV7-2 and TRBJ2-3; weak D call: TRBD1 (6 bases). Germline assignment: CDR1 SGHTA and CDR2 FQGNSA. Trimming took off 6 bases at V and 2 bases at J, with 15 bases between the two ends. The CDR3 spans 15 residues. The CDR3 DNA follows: TGTGCCAGCAGGCCCGGGACAAAGCTCACAGATACGCAGTATTTT. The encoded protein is CASRPGTKLTDTQYF.

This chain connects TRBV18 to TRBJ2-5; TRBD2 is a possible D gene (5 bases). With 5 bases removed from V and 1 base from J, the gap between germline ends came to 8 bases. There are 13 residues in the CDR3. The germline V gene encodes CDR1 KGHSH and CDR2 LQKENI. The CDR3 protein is CASSSTSQETQYF. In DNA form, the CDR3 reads TGTGCCAGCTCAAGCACTAGCCAAGAGACCCAGTACTTC.

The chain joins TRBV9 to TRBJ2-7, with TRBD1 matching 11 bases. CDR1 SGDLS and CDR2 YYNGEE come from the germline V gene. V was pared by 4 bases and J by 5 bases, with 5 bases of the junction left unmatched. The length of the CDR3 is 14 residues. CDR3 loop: CASSLGTGGNEQYF. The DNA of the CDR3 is TGTGCCAGCAGCCTAGGGACAGGGGGGAACGAGCAGTACTTC.

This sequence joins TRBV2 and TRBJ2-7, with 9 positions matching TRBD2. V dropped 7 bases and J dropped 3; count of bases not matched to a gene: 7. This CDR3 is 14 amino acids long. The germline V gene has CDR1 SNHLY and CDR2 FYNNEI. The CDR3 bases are TGTGCCAGCACCGGGAGCGGGGGGCGCTACGAGCAGTACTTC. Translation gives CASTGSGGRYEQYF.

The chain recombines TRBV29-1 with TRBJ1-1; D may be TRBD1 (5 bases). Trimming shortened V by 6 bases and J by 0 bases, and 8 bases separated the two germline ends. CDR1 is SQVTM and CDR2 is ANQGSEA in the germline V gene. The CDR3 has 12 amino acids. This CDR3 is CSVLQVNTEAFF. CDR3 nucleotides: TGCAGCGTCTTACAGGTGAACACTGAAGCTTTCTTT.

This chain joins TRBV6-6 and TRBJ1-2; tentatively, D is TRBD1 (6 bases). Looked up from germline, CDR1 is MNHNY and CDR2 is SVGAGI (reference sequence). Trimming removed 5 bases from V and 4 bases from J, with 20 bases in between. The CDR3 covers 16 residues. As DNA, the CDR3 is TGTGCCAGCAGTGGGTTGGGGGGGGGACAAATCTATGGCTACACCTTC. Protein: CASSGLGGGQIYGYTF.

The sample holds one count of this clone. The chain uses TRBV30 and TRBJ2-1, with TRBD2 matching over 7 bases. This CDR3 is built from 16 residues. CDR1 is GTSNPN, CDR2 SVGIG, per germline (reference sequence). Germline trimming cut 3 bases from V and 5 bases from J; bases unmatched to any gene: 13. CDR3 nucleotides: TGTGCCTGGAGGCCTTCCTCCGGCGGGGGAAACAATGAGCAGTTCTTC. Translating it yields CAWRPSSGGGNNEQFF.

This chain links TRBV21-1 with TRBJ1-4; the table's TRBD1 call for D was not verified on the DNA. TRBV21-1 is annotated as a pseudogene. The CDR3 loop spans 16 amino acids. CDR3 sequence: CASSKGGQGPDEKLFF. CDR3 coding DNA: TGTGCCAGCAGCAAAGGGGGACAGGGGCCTGATGAAAAACTGTTTTTT.

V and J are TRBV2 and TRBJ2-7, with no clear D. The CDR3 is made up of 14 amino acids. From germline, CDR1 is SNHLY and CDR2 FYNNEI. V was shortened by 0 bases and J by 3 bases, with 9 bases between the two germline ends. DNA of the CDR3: TGTGCCAGCAGTGAAGCTGGCGGAATCTACGAGCAGTACTTC. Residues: CASSEAGGIYEQYF.

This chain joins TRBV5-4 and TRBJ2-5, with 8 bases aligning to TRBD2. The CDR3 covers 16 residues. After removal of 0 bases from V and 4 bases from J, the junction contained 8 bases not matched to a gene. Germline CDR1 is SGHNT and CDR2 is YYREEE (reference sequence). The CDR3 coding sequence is TGTGCCAGCAGCTTGGCCTCGCGGGGGGTTCGAGAGACCCAGTACTTC. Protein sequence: CASSLASRGVRETQYF. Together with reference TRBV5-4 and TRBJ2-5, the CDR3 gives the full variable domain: ETGVTQSPTHLIKTRGQQVTLRCSSQSGHNTVSWYQQALGQGPQFIFQYYREEENGRGNFPPRFSGLQFPNYSSELNVNALELDDSALYLCASSLASRGVRETQYFGPGTRLLVL.

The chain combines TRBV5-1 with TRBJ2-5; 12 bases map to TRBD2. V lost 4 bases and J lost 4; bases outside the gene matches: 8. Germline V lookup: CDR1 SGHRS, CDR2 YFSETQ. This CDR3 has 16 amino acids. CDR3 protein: CASSLATSGGSETQYF. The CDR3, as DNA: TGCGCCAGCAGCCTAGCGACTAGCGGGGGCTCAGAGACCCAGTACTTC.

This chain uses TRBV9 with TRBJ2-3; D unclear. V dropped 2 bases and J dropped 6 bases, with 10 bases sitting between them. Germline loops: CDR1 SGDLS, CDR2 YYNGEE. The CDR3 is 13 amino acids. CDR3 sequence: CASSVEFRDTQYF. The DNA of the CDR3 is TGTGCCAGCAGCGTCGAGTTTAGGGATACGCAGTATTTT.

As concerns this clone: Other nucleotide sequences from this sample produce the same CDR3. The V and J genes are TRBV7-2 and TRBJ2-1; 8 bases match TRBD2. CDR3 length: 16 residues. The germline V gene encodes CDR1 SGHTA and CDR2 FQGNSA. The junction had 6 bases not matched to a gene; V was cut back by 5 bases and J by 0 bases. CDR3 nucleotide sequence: TGTGCCAGCAGCCCCCCGCGGGGGGTCTCCTACAATGAGCAGTTCTTC. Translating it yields CASSPPRGVSYNEQFF.

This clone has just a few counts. CDR3 protein: CASSVSTGLNTEAFF. For the CDR3, the DNA is TGTGCCAGCAGCGTATCTACAGGACTGAACACTGAAGCTTTCTTT. This rearrangement joins TRBV9 to TRBJ1-1, with a possible D match to TRBD1 (5 bases). Deletions cut 1 base from V and 0 bases from J, with 10 bases between. CDR3 length: 15 amino acids. CDR1 is SGDLS, CDR2 YYNGEE, per germline.

CDR3 nucleotide sequence: TGTGCCAGCAGTGACGGAACCGGGGAGCTGTTTTTT. This gives the protein CASSDGTGELFF. The V call is TRBV6-4, the J call TRBJ2-2; D is ambiguous. V dropped 2 bases and J dropped 5 bases, with 3 bases sitting between them. The CDR3 runs 12 residues. Germline V gene lookup returns CDR1 MRHNA and CDR2 SNTAGT.

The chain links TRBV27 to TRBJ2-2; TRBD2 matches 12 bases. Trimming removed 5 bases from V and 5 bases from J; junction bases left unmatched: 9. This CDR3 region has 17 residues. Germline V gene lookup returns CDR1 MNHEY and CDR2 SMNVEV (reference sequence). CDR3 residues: CASSTRTSGAWTGELFF. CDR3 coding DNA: TGTGCCAGCAGTACCCGGACTAGCGGGGCCTGGACCGGGGAGCTGTTTTTT.

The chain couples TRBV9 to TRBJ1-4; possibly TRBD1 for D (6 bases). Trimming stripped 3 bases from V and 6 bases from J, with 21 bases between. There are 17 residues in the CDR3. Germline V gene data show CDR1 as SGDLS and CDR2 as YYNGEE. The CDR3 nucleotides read TGTGCCAGCAGCGCAACAGGGTTTGGGTTAGCGGATGAAAAACTGTTTTTT. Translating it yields CASSATGFGLADEKLFF. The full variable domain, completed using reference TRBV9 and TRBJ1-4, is DSGVTQTPKHLITATGQRVTLRCSPRSGDLSVYWYQQSLDQGLQFLIQYYNGEERAKGNILERFSAQQFPDLHSELNLSSLELGDSALYFCASSATGFGLADEKLFFGSGTQLSVL.

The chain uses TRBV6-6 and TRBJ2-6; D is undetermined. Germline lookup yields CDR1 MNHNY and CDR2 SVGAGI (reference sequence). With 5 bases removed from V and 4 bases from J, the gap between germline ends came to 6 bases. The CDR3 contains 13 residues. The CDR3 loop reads CASSPTGANVLTF. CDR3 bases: TGTGCCAGCAGTCCCACCGGGGCCAACGTCCTGACTTTC.

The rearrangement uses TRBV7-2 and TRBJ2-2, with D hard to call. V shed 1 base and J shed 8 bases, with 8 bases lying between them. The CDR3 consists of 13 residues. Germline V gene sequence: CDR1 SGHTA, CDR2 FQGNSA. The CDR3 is CASSLVPGGELFF. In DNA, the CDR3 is TGTGCCAGCAGCTTAGTACCCGGAGGGGAGCTGTTTTTT.

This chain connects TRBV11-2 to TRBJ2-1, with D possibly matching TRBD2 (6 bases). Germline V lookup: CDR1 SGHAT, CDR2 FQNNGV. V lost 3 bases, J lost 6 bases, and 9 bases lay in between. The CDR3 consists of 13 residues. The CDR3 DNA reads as TGTGCCAGCAGCTTCCTAGCGAGCAATGAGCAGTTCTTC. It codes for CASSFLASNEQFF.